The 15 T cell receptor beta chains reported below all come from one sample, sequenced in a study of blood T cell repertoires in COVID-19. Libraries were prepared by immunoSEQ multiplex PCR; TCRdb keeps only in-frame clonotypes and omits some of them. The table lists approximately 150,000 clones, about four fifths of them singletons. Sequencing input: peripheral blood. Receptors were obtained from a human donor in a cohort sampled during active COVID-19.

The chain carries TRBV19 and TRBJ1-4; D might be TRBD1 (6 bases). Germline CDR1 is LNHDA and CDR2 is SQIVND (reference sequence). Trimming cost V 3 bases and J 8 bases, with 13 bases left between them. The CDR3 totals 14 residues. The CDR3 region is CASSIGGAYEKLFF. The CDR3 DNA follows: TGTGCCAGTAGTATCGGGGGGGCATACGAAAAACTGTTTTTT.

This clone was seen just once. The chain links TRBV5-1 to TRBJ2-5; TRBD2 aligns across 7 bases. CDR3 length: 16 residues. Trimming took 4 bases from V and 4 from J; bases not matched to a gene: 13. The V gene's germline CDR1 is SGHRS and CDR2 YFSETQ. The CDR3 here is CASSPTGGSVPETQYF. The CDR3 DNA follows: TGCGCCAGCAGCCCAACTGGCGGGAGCGTCCCAGAGACCCAGTACTTC.

The rearrangement links TRBV4-2 to TRBJ2-3; 10 bases fit TRBD2. Germline loops: CDR1 LGHNA, CDR2 YNFKEQ. V lost 0 bases to trimming and J lost 4 bases; unmatched junction nucleotides: 7. This CDR3 comprises 17 residues. In DNA, the CDR3 is TGTGCCAGCAGCCAAGATTACCTAGCGGGAGCTGCAGATACGCAGTATTTT. This gives the protein CASSQDYLAGAADTQYF.

The rearrangement uses TRBV29-1 and TRBJ2-1, with a tentative D call TRBD1 (6 bases). V shed 5 bases and J shed 7 bases, with 18 bases lying between them. Germline-derived CDR1 and CDR2 are SQVTM and ANQGSEA. The CDR3 sequence is 14 residues long. The CDR3 region has the DNA TGCAGCGTTACAGGGTCGGGTTTAGGGAATGAGCAGTTCTTC. Translation: CSVTGSGLGNEQFF.

This clone is a singleton in its sample. V usage is TRBV6-5 and J usage is TRBJ2-5; TRBD2 might be the D (5 bases). Per germline, CDR1 MNHEY and CDR2 SVGAGI. Trimming took 5 bases from V and 5 from J, leaving 15 bases between them. This CDR3 region has 14 residues. CDR3 sequence: CASSPRTPRETQYF. The CDR3 DNA follows: TGTGCCAGCAGTCCGCGGACTCCTCGGGAGACCCAGTACTTC.

Written as DNA, the CDR3 is TGTGCCAGTAGCCAGGGGTATAGCAATCAGCCCCAGCATTTT. Its translation is CASSQGYSNQPQHF. The rearrangement uses TRBV19 and TRBJ1-5; D perhaps matches TRBD1 (6 bases). CDR3 length equals 14 residues. With 6 bases removed from V and 0 bases from J, the gap between germline ends came to 9 bases. The germline gives CDR1 LNHDA, CDR2 SQIVND (reference sequence).

This clone occurred once. The gene calls are TRBV7-2 and TRBJ1-5; 8 bases map to TRBD1. The CDR3 totals 13 residues. V shed 5 bases, J shed 5 bases, and the junction held 2 bases outside the gene matches. CDR1 and CDR2 from the germline V gene are SGHTA and FQGNSA. The CDR3 loop reads CASSPGQDQPQHF. The DNA for the CDR3 is TGTGCCAGCAGCCCGGGACAGGATCAGCCCCAGCATTTT.

The chain employs TRBV29-1 and TRBJ1-1, with TRBD1 as a possible D gene (6 bases). The CDR3 runs to 13 residues. Germline V CDR1 and CDR2: SQVTM, ANQGSEA. V lost 3 bases, J lost 0 bases, and 8 bases lay in between. CDR3 sequence reads: CSVDGGMNTEAFF. CDR3 coding DNA: TGCAGCGTTGATGGGGGCATGAACACTGAAGCTTTCTTT.

The CDR3 DNA reads as TGCAGCGTTGATGGCGGTTATAGGGCCCGGAGGAATACCCAGTACTTC. Translating gives CSVDGGYRARRNTQYF. The chain couples TRBV29-1 to TRBJ2-5; TRBD2 is a possible D gene (5 bases). V was trimmed by 3 bases and J by 8 bases, leaving 25 bases between them. Per germline, CDR1 SQVTM and CDR2 ANQGSEA. The CDR3 contains 16 residues.

This clone was detected a few times. The CDR3 DNA sequence: TGTGCCAGCAGCTTAGGGGACATCTCTGGAAACACCATATATTTT. Its protein product is CASSLGDISGNTIYF. The rearrangement links TRBV7-2 to TRBJ1-3, with D possibly TRBD1 on 6 matching bases. The CDR3 is made up of 15 amino acids. The V and J ends lost 1 base and 0 bases respectively, with 7 bases between them. Germline-derived CDR1 and CDR2 are SGHTA and FQGNSA. The entire variable domain, with the rest obtained from reference TRBV7-2 and TRBJ1-3, is as follows: GAGVSQSPSNKVTEKGKDVELRCDPISGHTALYWYRQSLGQGLEFLIYFQGNSAPDKSGLPSDRFSAERTGGSVSTLTIQRTQQEDSAVYLCASSLGDISGNTIYFGEGSWLTVV.

The J gene is TRBJ2-3, the V gene TRBV7-2; 8 nucleotides align to TRBD2. The CDR3 covers 14 residues. The germline V gene has CDR1 SGHTA and CDR2 FQGNSA. V lost 10 bases to trimming and J lost 4 bases; unmatched junction nucleotides: 10. This CDR3 is CATSVGRAADTQYF. DNA for the CDR3: TGTGCCACCTCAGTCGGGAGGGCGGCAGATACGCAGTATTTT.

This chain uses TRBV5-6 with TRBJ2-7, with 9 positions matching TRBD1. V was pared by 0 bases and J by 4 bases, with 2 bases of the junction left unmatched. The CDR3 runs 14 residues. CDR1 and CDR2 from the germline V gene are SGHDT and YYEEEE. CDR3 residues: CASSLVDRGYEQYF. The CDR3 DNA reads TGTGCCAGCAGCTTGGTGGACAGGGGATACGAGCAGTACTTC.

In its sample, this clone was seen once. J is TRBJ2-7 and V is TRBV28; 8 bases line up with TRBD1. The V gene's germline CDR1 is MDHEN and CDR2 SYDVKM. Germline trimming cut 3 bases from V and 3 bases from J; bases unmatched to any gene: 4. There are 14 residues in the CDR3. The CDR3 spells CASSLPGGFYEQYF. DNA of the CDR3: TGTGCCAGCAGTTTGCCAGGGGGCTTCTACGAGCAGTACTTC.

This rearrangement joins TRBV5-5 to TRBJ2-7; a weak D match, TRBD2 (5 bases). CDR3 length: 14 residues. Trimming removed 2 bases at V and 7 bases at J, with 16 bases between. The germline V gene encodes CDR1 SGHKS and CDR2 YYEKEE (reference sequence). CDR3 amino acids: CASSLEGAGWEQYF. The CDR3 DNA sequence: TGTGCCAGCAGCTTAGAGGGAGCCGGGTGGGAGCAGTACTTC. Supplemented by reference TRBV5-5 and TRBJ2-7, the full variable domain reads DAGVTQSPTHLIKTRGQQVTLRCSPISGHKSVSWYQQVLGQGPQFIFQYYEKEERGRGNFPDRFSARQFPNYSSELNVNALLLGDSALYLCASSLEGAGWEQYFGPGTRLTVT.

The rearrangement uses TRBV19 and TRBJ2-7; 12 positions match TRBD2. Germline V gives CDR1 LNHDA, CDR2 SQIVND (reference sequence). After removal of 8 bases from V and 4 bases from J, the junction contained 21 bases not matched to a gene. CDR3 length equals 19 residues. The chain's CDR3 is CASPYPKTQLAGGEYEQYF. Written as DNA, the CDR3 is TGTGCCAGTCCGTACCCTAAAACACAACTAGCGGGAGGAGAGTACGAGCAGTACTTC.